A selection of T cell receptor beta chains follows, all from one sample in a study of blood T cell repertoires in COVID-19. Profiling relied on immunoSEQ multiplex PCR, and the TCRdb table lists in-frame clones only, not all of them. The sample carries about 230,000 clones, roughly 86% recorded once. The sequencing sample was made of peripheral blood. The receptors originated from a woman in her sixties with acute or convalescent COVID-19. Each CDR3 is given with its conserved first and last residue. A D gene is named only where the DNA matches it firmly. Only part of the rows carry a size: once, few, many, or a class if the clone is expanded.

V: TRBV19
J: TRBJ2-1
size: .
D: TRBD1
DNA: TGTGCCAGTAGTATAGATATGACAGGGGGTAGCTACAATGAGCAGTTCTTC
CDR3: CASSIDMTGGSYNEQFF

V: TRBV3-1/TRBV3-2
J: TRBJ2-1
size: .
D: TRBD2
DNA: TGTGCCAGCAGCCAAGAAGCGGGAGCGAACAATGAGCAGTTCTTC
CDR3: CASSQEAGANNEQFF

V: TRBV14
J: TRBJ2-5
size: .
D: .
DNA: TGTGCCAGCAGCCAAGATAGACTAGTAGAGACCCAGTACTTC
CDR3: CASSQDRLVETQYF

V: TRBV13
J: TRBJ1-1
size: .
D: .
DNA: TGTGCCAGCAGTCGGACAGTCCTCACTGAAGCTTTCTTT
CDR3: CASSRTVLTEAFF

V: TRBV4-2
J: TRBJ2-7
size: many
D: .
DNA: TGTGCCAGCAGCCAATCGAGCTCCTACGAGCAGTACTTC
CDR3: CASSQSSSYEQYF

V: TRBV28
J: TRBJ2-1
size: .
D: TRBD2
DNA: TGTGCCAGCTCGATAGCGGGAGAGAGAGACAATGAGCAGTTCTTC
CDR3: CASSIAGERDNEQFF

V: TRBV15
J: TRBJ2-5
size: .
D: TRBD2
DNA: TGTGCCACCAGCAGAGGTAGCGGGAGGGATCGGGAGACCCAGTACTTC
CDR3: CATSRGSGRDRETQYF

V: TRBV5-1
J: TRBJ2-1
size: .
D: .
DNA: TGCGCCAGCAGCTTAATACAGGCCTACAATGAGCAGTTCTTC
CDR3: CASSLIQAYNEQFF

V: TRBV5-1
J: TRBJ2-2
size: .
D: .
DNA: TGCGCCAGCAGCTTGGCGCCGGGGATTAACACCGGGGAGCTGTTTTTT
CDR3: CASSLAPGINTGELFF

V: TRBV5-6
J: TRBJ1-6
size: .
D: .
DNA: TGTGCCAGCAGCTTGGTTATCCCGGCGGGTAATTCACCCCTCCACTTT
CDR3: CASSLVIPAGNSPLHF

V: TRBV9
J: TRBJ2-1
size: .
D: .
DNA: TGTGCCAGCAGCGTCAGGGGTGAGTCCTACAATGAGCAGTTCTTC
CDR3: CASSVRGESYNEQFF

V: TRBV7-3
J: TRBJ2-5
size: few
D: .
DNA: TGTGCCAGCAGCCCGACAGGTCTAGAGACCCAGTACTTC
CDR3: CASSPTGLETQYF

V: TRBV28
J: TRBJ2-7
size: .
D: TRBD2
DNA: TGTGCCAGCAGTTCAGTAGCGGGAGGCTCCTACGAGCAGTACTTC
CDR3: CASSSVAGGSYEQYF

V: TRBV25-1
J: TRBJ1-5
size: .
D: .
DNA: TGTGCCAGCAGTGGGGGACTATTCCAGCATTTT
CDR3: CASSGGLFQHF

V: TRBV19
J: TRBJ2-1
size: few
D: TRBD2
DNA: TGTGCCAGTAGTATCCGGACTAGCGGGAGGAATGAGCAGTTCTTC
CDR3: CASSIRTSGRNEQFF

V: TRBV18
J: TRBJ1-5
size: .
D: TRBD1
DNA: TGTGCCAGCTCACCAGGGACAGGGAGCAATCAGCCCCAGCATTTT
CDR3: CASSPGTGSNQPQHF

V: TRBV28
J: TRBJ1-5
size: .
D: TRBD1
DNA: TGTGCCAGCAGTTCCCGACAGGGTAGCAATCAGCCCCAGCATTTT
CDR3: CASSSRQGSNQPQHF

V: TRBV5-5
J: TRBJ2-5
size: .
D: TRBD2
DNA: TGTGCCAGCAGCTTTGCCCTAGCGGACCAAGAGACCCAGTACTTC
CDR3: CASSFALADQETQYF

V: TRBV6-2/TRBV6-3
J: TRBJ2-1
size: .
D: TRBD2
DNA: TGTGCCAGCAGTTCGTCGGGAGGCTCCTACAATGAGCAGTTCTTC
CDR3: CASSSSGGSYNEQFF

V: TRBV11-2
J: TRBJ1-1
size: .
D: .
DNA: TGTGCCAGCGGTCAAAACCTCAGGGTGACTGAAGCTTTCTTT
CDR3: CASGQNLRVTEAFF

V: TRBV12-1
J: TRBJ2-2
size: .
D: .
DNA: TGTGCCAGCAGCTTCAGGGAGGACACCGGGGAGCTGTTTTTT
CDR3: CASSFREDTGELFF

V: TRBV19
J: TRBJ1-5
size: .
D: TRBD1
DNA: TGTGCCAGTAGTACAGACAGGGCGCAGCCCCAGCATTTT
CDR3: CASSTDRAQPQHF

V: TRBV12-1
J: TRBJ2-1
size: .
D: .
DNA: TGTGCCAGCAGCAAAGACAGGGCTTCCTACAATGAGCAGTTCTTC
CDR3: CASSKDRASYNEQFF

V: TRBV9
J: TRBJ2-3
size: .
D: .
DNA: TGTGCCAGCAGCGTAGTCTCAGAAAGCACAGATACGCAGTATTTT
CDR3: CASSVVSESTDTQYF

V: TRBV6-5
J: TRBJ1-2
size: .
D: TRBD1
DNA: TGTGCCAGCAGCCTCGACAGGGTCCAGGGCTACACCTTC
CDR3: CASSLDRVQGYTF

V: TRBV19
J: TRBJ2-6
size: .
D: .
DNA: TGTGCCAGTAGTACCAACCCCGGGACTCGAGCTGGGGCCAACGTCCTGACTTTC
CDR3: CASSTNPGTRAGANVLTF

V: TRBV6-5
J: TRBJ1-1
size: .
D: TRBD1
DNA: TGTGCCAGCAGTTCCACAGGGGAAGCTGAAGCTTTCTTT
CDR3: CASSSTGEAEAFF

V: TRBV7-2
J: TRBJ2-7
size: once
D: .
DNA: TGTGCCAGCAGCTTAGATATAAGGGGGGGCTTCTACGAGCAGTACTTC
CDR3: CASSLDIRGGFYEQYF

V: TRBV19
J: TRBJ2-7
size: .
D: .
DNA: TGTGCCAGTAGAAAAGGGCGGGGTCCTGCCTACGAGCAGTACTTC
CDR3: CASRKGRGPAYEQYF

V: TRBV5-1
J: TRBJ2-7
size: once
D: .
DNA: TGCGCCAGCAGCTTGGGACACGGATCCTACGAGCAGTACTTC
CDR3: CASSLGHGSYEQYF

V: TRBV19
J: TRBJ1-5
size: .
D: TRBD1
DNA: TGTGCCAGTAGTCCATGGACAGGGACCAATCAGCCCCAGCATTTT
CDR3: CASSPWTGTNQPQHF

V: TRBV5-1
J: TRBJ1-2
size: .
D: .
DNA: TGCGCCAGCAGTCTTGACGGGAACTATGGCTACACCTTC
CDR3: CASSLDGNYGYTF